The 22 T cell receptor beta chains below all came from one sample that was sequenced in a study of blood T cells in healthy people across ages. A second about 6 to 11 cycle PCR used barcoded and J-beta primers. Each CDR3 protein gets one entry after TCRdb re-called the 5' RACE reads with MiXCR. The top ten hold 7.9% of the sample, which has over a million distinct CDR3 sequences, approximately 38% seen once. The sequencing input was blood. The origin of the receptors is a woman aged 18-29 years in good health.

This clonotype was detected a few times. The chain carries TRBV12-5 and TRBJ1-5; D not certain. V was trimmed by 6 bases and J by 2 bases, leaving 17 bases between them. Germline values: CDR1 LGHNT, CDR2 FRNRAP. This CDR3 has 16 residues. The CDR3 region has the DNA TGTGCTAGTGGCTCCCCAAAAGAGGCCCGCAATCAGCCCCAGCATTTT. Protein: CASGSPKEARNQPQHF.

At least ten counts were recorded for this clonotype. The chain is built from TRBV29-1 and TRBJ2-3, with 10 bases aligning to TRBD1. The CDR3 extends over 14 amino acids. The germline V gene has CDR1 SQVTM and CDR2 ANQGSEA. CDR3 sequence reads: CTGKPGQGDYTQYF. The CDR3 region has the DNA TGCACCGGCAAACCAGGACAGGGGGATTATACGCAGTATTTT.

The CDR3 is CATGTTTSTDTQYF. The CDR3 DNA reads as TGTGCCACGGGGACAACGACTAGCACAGATACGCAGTATTTT. The chain links TRBV6-1 to TRBJ2-3, with D perhaps matching TRBD1 (6 bases). In germline, CDR1 is MNHNS, CDR2 SASEGT. This CDR3 has 14 amino acids. Between the trimmed V and J ends, which lost 10 bases and 0 bases, there was a span of 14 bases.

The chain employs TRBV7-2 and TRBJ2-5, with 8 nucleotides matching TRBD2. In germline, CDR1 is SGHTA, CDR2 FQGNSA. Unmatched junction bases numbered 10, after V lost 2 bases and J lost 5 bases. CDR3 length: 16 residues. DNA for the CDR3: TGTGCCAGCAGCTTAAAGGGCGGGAGGTTCGGGGAGACCCAGTACTTC. It codes for CASSLKGGRFGETQYF.

This sequence joins TRBV12-3 or TRBV12-4 and TRBJ2-1, with D perhaps TRBD2 (5 bases). V shed 5 bases and J shed 6 bases, with 17 bases lying between them. CDR3 size: 15 residues. CDR3 nucleotide sequence: TGTGCCAGCAGTATAATGGGGAGTGGGGTCAATGAGCAGTTCTTC. It translates to CASSIMGSGVNEQFF.

This clonotype was counted a few times. The chain is built from TRBV6-1 and TRBJ1-2; D gene unclear. Germline lookup yields CDR1 MNHNS and CDR2 SASEGT. The CDR3 sequence is 13 residues long. V was trimmed by 6 bases and J by 2 bases, leaving 10 bases between them. The CDR3 protein is CASREPGNYGYTF. The DNA of the CDR3 is TGTGCCAGCAGGGAACCAGGAAACTATGGCTACACCTTC.

This clonotype turned up a few times. The gene calls are TRBV5-1 and TRBJ2-1, with a weak D call TRBD2 (7 bases). Germline loops: CDR1 SGHRS, CDR2 YFSETQ. V lost 0 bases and J lost 0, with 13 bases in between. The CDR3 runs to 17 residues. The CDR3 protein is CASSLAPGGTSYNEQFF. DNA for the CDR3: TGCGCCAGCAGCTTGGCCCCGGGGGGCACCTCCTACAATGAGCAGTTCTTC.

The chain links TRBV6-1 to TRBJ1-1; the D gene is possibly TRBD1 (6 bases). Trimming left V 6 bases short and J 1 base short, with 12 bases between. Germline V gene lookup returns CDR1 MNHNS and CDR2 SASEGT. This CDR3 comprises 14 residues. CDR3 nucleotides: TGTGCCAGCAGGCGGGGGACAACGAACACTGAAGCTTTCTTT. Amino acids: CASRRGTTNTEAFF.

This clonotype has a handful of counts. The V gene is TRBV20-1, the J gene TRBJ2-3; 9 bases are a match to TRBD2. The trim removed 0 bases at V and 3 bases at J, leaving 7 bases unmatched. Germline V gives CDR1 DFQATT, CDR2 SNEGSKA (reference sequence). This CDR3 region has 16 residues. In DNA form, the CDR3 reads TGCAGTGCTAGAGATCAGCGGGGGGCGGGAACAGATACGCAGTATTTT. Encoded protein: CSARDQRGAGTDTQYF.

This clonotype was observed a single time. The chain joins TRBV28 to TRBJ2-3, with 7 bases fitting TRBD2. Germline values: CDR1 MDHEN, CDR2 SYDVKM. The CDR3 has 14 amino acids. Trimming removed 8 bases from V and 4 bases from J; junction bases left unmatched: 9. CDR3 DNA: TGTGCCAGCGTTTTGGGGGGAGGGTCAGATACGCAGTATTTT. This gives the protein CASVLGGGSDTQYF.

The rearrangement links TRBV27 to TRBJ1-6; 10 bases agree with TRBD1. Germline-derived CDR1 and CDR2 are MNHEY and SMNVEV (reference sequence). V shed 3 bases, J shed 7 bases, and the junction held 6 bases outside the gene matches. The CDR3 is 16 residues long. In nucleotides, the CDR3 is TGTGCCAGCAGTTTCGACGGGACAGGGGCGAATTCACCCCTCCACTTT. This gives the protein CASSFDGTGANSPLHF.

The V call is TRBV5-1, the J call TRBJ2-4; 9 nucleotides line up with TRBD2. The J call may be incorrect, as the DNA end agrees better with TRBJ2-7. Germline V gene data show CDR1 as SGHRS and CDR2 as YFSETQ. This CDR3 is 14 amino acids long. The CDR3 bases are TGCGCCAGCAGCCAAGCGGGAGGTTATGGCGAGCAGTACTTC. It specifies CASSQAGGYGEQYF.

The V gene is TRBV10-3, the J gene TRBJ2-1, with 9 bases fitting TRBD1. The CDR3 is 15 residues long. The trim removed 6 bases at V and 5 bases at J, leaving 8 bases unmatched. Germline CDR1 ENHRY, CDR2 SYGVKD. CDR3 sequence: CAIRPDRGLNNEQFF. CDR3 coding DNA: TGTGCCATCAGACCGGACAGGGGACTTAACAATGAGCAGTTCTTC.

The chain links TRBV20-1 to TRBJ2-7; the D gene is possibly TRBD2 (6 bases). Looked up from germline, CDR1 is DFQATT and CDR2 is SNEGSKA (reference sequence). The ends were cut back, 3 bases at V and 0 bases at J, with 12 bases in the middle. The CDR3 length is 14 residues. This chain's CDR3 is CSASGRGSSYEQYF. For the CDR3, the DNA is TGCAGTGCTAGTGGCCGGGGGAGCTCCTACGAGCAGTACTTC.

This clonotype was seen more than once but under ten times. The CDR3 loop is CASSVFSGGRGDTGELFF. The CDR3 coding sequence is TGTGCCAGCAGCGTGTTTAGCGGGGGGCGCGGGGACACCGGGGAGCTGTTTTTT. This chain links TRBV9 with TRBJ2-2; TRBD2 matches at 10 bases. J was trimmed by 3 bases and V by 2 bases; bases with no gene match: 10. Looked up from germline, CDR1 is SGDLS and CDR2 is YYNGEE. The CDR3 runs to 18 residues.

The chain combines TRBV6-1 with TRBJ2-1; 9 positions agree with TRBD1. V trimming: 7 bases; J trimming: 6 bases; junction bases outside the gene matches: 16. This CDR3 is built from 17 residues. Germline assignment: CDR1 MNHNS and CDR2 SASEGT. CDR3 nucleotides: TGTGCCAGCACCCGAAGGACTCCGGGACAGGGCGCCAATGAGCAGTTCTTC. As protein: CASTRRTPGQGANEQFF.

The chain links TRBV24-1 to TRBJ1-5; possibly TRBD1 for D (6 bases). The germline V and J ends were trimmed by 9 bases and 0 bases, with 11 bases remaining between them. CDR1 is KGHDR and CDR2 is SFDVKD in the germline V gene. The CDR3 sequence is 14 residues long. CDR3: CATATGLSNQPQHF. CDR3 sequence (DNA): TGTGCCACCGCGACAGGACTTAGCAATCAGCCCCAGCATTTT.

J is TRBJ2-7 and V is TRBV12-3 or TRBV12-4, with TRBD1 matching 8 bases. This CDR3 has 14 residues. After removal of 6 bases from V and 6 bases from J, the junction contained 10 bases not matched to a gene. The CDR3 reads CASRHSQGAAEQYF. The CDR3 region has the DNA TGTGCCAGCAGACATAGCCAGGGGGCTGCCGAGCAGTACTTC.

This clonotype has more than one count but fewer than ten. This sequence joins TRBV9 and TRBJ1-1, with D hard to call. From germline, CDR1 is SGDLS and CDR2 YYNGEE. This CDR3 has 14 amino acids. Trimming cost V 0 bases and J 2 bases, with 8 bases left between them. CDR3 residues: CASSVEVGNTEAFF. CDR3 nucleotide sequence: TGTGCCAGCAGCGTAGAGGTCGGAAACACTGAAGCTTTCTTT.

This clonotype has just a few counts. The chain couples TRBV25-1 to TRBJ2-3; TRBD2 might be the D (5 bases). Per the germline V gene, CDR1 is MGHDK and CDR2 is SYGVNS. The V end was cut by 7 bases, the J end by 4 bases, with 6 bases between. This CDR3 spans 11 amino acids. The chain's CDR3 is CASTSSDTQYF. CDR3 nucleotides: TGTGCCAGCACTAGCTCAGATACGCAGTATTTT.

This clonotype appeared a few times. DNA for the CDR3: TGTGCCAGCAGTTTATCGGTGGCGCTAGCGGCAGATACGCAGTATTTT. Amino acids: CASSLSVALAADTQYF. The chain uses TRBV27 and TRBJ2-3, with TRBD2 identical over 7 bases. The J segment lost 4 bases and the V segment lost 0 bases, leaving 7 bases of the junction unmatched. The CDR3 totals 16 residues. CDR1 MNHEY and CDR2 SMNVEV come from the germline V gene (reference sequence).

This clonotype was counted ten times or more. This chain connects TRBV12-3 or TRBV12-4 to TRBJ2-7; possible D gene TRBD2, 5 bases. Deletions cut 6 bases from V and 1 base from J, with 10 bases between. This CDR3 contains 13 residues. CDR3 loop: CASRRTGSYEQYF. DNA of the CDR3: TGTGCCAGCAGGAGGACTGGTTCCTACGAGCAGTACTTC.